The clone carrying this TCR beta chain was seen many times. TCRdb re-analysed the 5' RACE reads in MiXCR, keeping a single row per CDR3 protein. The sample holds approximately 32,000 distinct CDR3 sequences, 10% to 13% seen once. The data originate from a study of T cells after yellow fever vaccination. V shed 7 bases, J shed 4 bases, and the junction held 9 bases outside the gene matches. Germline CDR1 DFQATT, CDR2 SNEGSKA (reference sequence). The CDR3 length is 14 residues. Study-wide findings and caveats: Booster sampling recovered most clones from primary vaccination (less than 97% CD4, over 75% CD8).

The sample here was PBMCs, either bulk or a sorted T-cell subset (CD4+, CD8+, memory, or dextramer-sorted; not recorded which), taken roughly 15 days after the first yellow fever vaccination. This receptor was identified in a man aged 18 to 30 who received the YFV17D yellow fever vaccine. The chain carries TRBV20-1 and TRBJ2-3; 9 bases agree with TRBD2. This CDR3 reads CSVEGGGAADTQYF. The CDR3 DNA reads TGCAGTGTCGAGGGCGGGGGGGCGGCAGATACGCAGTATTTT.